This TCR beta chain came from a study of response to subunit inactivated influenza vaccine. General study results and limits: Only a handful of new T cells, the authors suggested, are recruited with each seasonal influenza vaccination.

Germline CDR1 reads DFQATT; CDR2 reads SNEGSKA (reference sequence). The V gene end was trimmed by 3 bases and the J gene end by 2 bases; junction bases not matched to a gene: 2. The CDR3 extends over 14 amino acids. This clonotype has only a few counts. Its cognate antigen is unknown. TCRdb reanalysed the RT-PCR reads using MiXCR and keeps one entry per CDR3 protein. The sample includes about 540,000 distinct CDR3 sequences, 14% seen only once; the top ten take approximately 10%. The sample was PBMCs from blood, taken about 12 days after vaccination. This TCR was recovered from a man aged 45-60 years who received an inactivated influenza vaccine. The chain carries TRBV20-1 and TRBJ2-5, with 11 bases that match TRBD2. This chain's CDR3 is CSARGLAAQETQYF. Here the CDR3 DNA reads TGCAGTGCTAGGGGACTAGCGGCTCAAGAGACCCAGTACTTC.